Following are 3 T cell receptor beta chains from one sample sequenced in a study of blood T cell repertoires in COVID-19. Assay: immunoSEQ multiplex PCR; the TCRdb copy retains only in-frame clones and omits some. Of roughly 200,000 clones listed, around 90% were seen once; the top ten hold about 1.3%. The sample taken for sequencing was PBMCs or T cells enriched from blood (not recorded which). Every receptor here comes from a man between 25 and 39 years old who had recovered from COVID-19.

This chain links TRBV2 with TRBJ2-7, with 8 bases lining up with TRBD1. The CDR3 runs 14 residues. The germline V gene encodes CDR1 SNHLY and CDR2 FYNNEI. The trim removed 4 bases at V and 2 bases at J, leaving 4 bases unmatched. Written as DNA, the CDR3 is TGTGCCAGCAGTGCCGGACAGGGAACCTACGAGCAGTACTTC. It encodes CASSAGQGTYEQYF.

The V call is TRBV18, the J call TRBJ1-3; D gene uncertain. Trimming shortened V by 3 bases and J by 9 bases, and 12 bases separated the two germline ends. The CDR3 totals 13 residues. Germline V lookup: CDR1 KGHSH, CDR2 LQKENI. Written as DNA, the CDR3 is TGTGCCAGCTCACCGGGAGACATCTCCACCATATATTTT. Its translation is CASSPGDISTIYF.

The V call is TRBV5-4, the J call TRBJ2-2; TRBD1 aligns across 7 bases. Losses at the gene ends were 1 base for V and 5 bases for J; bases not matched to a gene: 5. Germline lookup yields CDR1 SGHNT and CDR2 YYREEE (reference sequence). The CDR3 runs to 15 residues. The CDR3 sequence is CASSLSTGATGELFF. CDR3 bases: TGTGCCAGCAGCTTGTCTACAGGGGCAACCGGGGAGCTGTTTTTT. Full variable domain (outside the CDR3, taken from reference TRBV5-4 and TRBJ2-2): ETGVTQSPTHLIKTRGQQVTLRCSSQSGHNTVSWYQQALGQGPQFIFQYYREEENGRGNFPPRFSGLQFPNYSSELNVNALELDDSALYLCASSLSTGATGELFFGEGSRLTVL.